This is a list of T cell receptor beta chains from one sample in a study of pediatric ulcerative colitis. TCRdb keeps only in-frame clones here, not all; method: immunoSEQ multiplex PCR. The repertoire includes approximately 15,000 clones, just under 75% of them detected once, and approximately 3.6% sits in the top ten. The sequenced material came from gut tissue. These receptors were obtained from a girl aged 5 to 17 with moderate ulcerative colitis. The CDR3 runs from the conserved cysteine through the conserved F or W. D genes are given only for firm matches. The size entry is marked missing in some rows and otherwise reads once, few, many or a size class.

clone_size d_call j_call v_call cdr3_nt cdr3_aa
few TRBD1 TRBJ2-7 TRBV2 TGTGCCAGCAGTGTGACAGGGAGCTCCTACGAGCAGTACTTC CASSVTGSSYEQYF
. TRBD1 TRBJ1-2 TRBV2 TGTGCCAGCAGTGAAAGGGACAGGGCCCTCTACACCTTC CASSERDRALYTF
. TRBD1 TRBJ1-5 TRBV6-6 TGTGCCAGCAGGCCGACAGGGGATCAGCCCCAGCATTTT CASRPTGDQPQHF
. . TRBJ1-1 TRBV4-1 TGCGCCAGCAGCCAAGGCAGGGAAACTGAAGCTTTCTTT CASSQGRETEAFF
. . TRBJ1-2 TRBV5-5 TGTGCCAGCAGCGCCCATTACTATGGCTACACCTTC CASSAHYYGYTF
. . TRBJ2-5 TRBV7-2 TGTGCCAGCACCATCGCTGGAGGGGAGACCCAGTACTTC CASTIAGGETQYF
. TRBD2 TRBJ2-5 TRBV5-5 TGTGCCAGCAGCACCACGAGCGGGGGGGCCGGGAAGACCCAGTACTTC CASSTTSGGAGKTQYF
few TRBD1 TRBJ1-5 TRBV19 TGTGCCAGTAGTCCTCGACAGGGCCCGAGGGGGCCCCAGCATTTT CASSPRQGPRGPQHF
few . TRBJ1-5 TRBV18 TGTGCCAGCTCACCAGGGCGGGATCAGCCCCAGCATTTT CASSPGRDQPQHF
medium-sized TRBD2 TRBJ2-5 TRBV4-2 TGTGCCAGCAGTCGCGGGGGGGAAGAGACCCAGTACTTC CASSRGGEETQYF
. TRBD1 TRBJ1-2 TRBV25-1 TGTGCCAGCAGTGAGGGGACAGGGAAGGGTGGCTACACCTTC CASSEGTGKGGYTF
. . TRBJ2-5 TRBV6-1 TGTGCCAGCAGTGAAGCGCGGCCCTCGGGGGGCCGGGAGACCCAGTACTTC CASSEARPSGGRETQYF
. . TRBJ2-7 TRBV7-5 TGTGCCAGAAGCTTTACTAGCGGGGGTGATTACGAGCAGTACTTC CARSFTSGGDYEQYF
. . TRBJ1-2 TRBV28 TGTGCCAGCACCGTAGCTAACTATGGCTACACCTTC CASTVANYGYTF
. TRBD1 TRBJ1-6 TRBV25-1 TGTGCCAGCAGTGGTCGGACAGGAAGCTCCTATAATTCACCCCTCCACTTT CASSGRTGSSYNSPLHF
. TRBD1 TRBJ2-7 TRBV10-3 TGTGCCATCGGATCCGGGACAGGGGGCTACGAGCAGTACTTC CAIGSGTGGYEQYF
. . TRBJ2-5 TRBV15 TGTGCCACCAGTAAGGCAGGACACCAAGAGACCCAGTACTTC CATSKAGHQETQYF
few . TRBJ1-1 TRBV7-3 TGTGCCAGCAGCCCCCGTCATGGAGGGAACACTGAAGCTTTCTTT CASSPRHGGNTEAFF
. . TRBJ2-7 TRBV5-1 TGCGCCAGCAGCCTACAGGGCGGGGGCTCCTACGAGCAGTACTTC CASSLQGGGSYEQYF
. TRBD1 TRBJ2-7 TRBV18 TGTGCCAGCTCACCGCCGACAGGGATCGGGAACGAGCAGTACTTC CASSPPTGIGNEQYF
once . TRBJ2-3 TRBV11-2 TGTGCCAGCAGCTTATTTTGGAAGGTCACAGATACGCAGTATTTT CASSLFWKVTDTQYF
. . TRBJ2-5 TRBV9 TGTGCCAGCAGCGTAGCTAGCTCGGAGACCCAGTACTTC CASSVASSETQYF
. . TRBJ1-1 TRBV15 TGTGCCACCAGCAGAGATCTGGGTACGAAGACTGAAGCTTTCTTT CATSRDLGTKTEAFF
once TRBD1 TRBJ1-1 TRBV2 TGTGCCAGTGCAGGGGGTTGGGGCACTGAAGCTTTCTTT CASAGGWGTEAFF